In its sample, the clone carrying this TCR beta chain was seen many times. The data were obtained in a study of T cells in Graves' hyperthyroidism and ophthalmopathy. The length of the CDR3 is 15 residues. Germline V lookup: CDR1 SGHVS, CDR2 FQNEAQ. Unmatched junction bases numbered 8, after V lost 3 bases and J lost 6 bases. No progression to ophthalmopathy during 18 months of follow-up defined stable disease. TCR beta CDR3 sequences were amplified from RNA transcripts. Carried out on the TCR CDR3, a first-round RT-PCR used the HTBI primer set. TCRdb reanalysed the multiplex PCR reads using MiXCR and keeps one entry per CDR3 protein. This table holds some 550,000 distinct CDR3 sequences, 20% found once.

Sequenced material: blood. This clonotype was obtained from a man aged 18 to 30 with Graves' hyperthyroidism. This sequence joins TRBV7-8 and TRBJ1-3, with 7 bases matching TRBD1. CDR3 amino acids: CASSLFWDSENTIYF. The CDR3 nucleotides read TGTGCCAGCAGCTTGTTCTGGGACAGTGAAAACACCATATATTTT.